A selection of T cell receptor beta chains follows, all from one sample in a study of identical twins. TCRdb reanalysed the 5' RACE reads using MiXCR and keeps one entry per CDR3 protein. The repertoire holds 120,000 to 150,000 distinct CDR3 sequences, with roughly 3.2% as singletons. The sample taken for sequencing was memory T cells sorted from blood. The receptors here all came from a man aged 18 to 35 in good health. Each CDR3 is given with its conserved first and last residue. D genes are given only for firm matches. Some rows have no size entry. The others give once, few or many, or a class for an expanded clone.

J: TRBJ2-5
size: many
V: TRBV9
D: TRBD2
DNA: TGTGCCAGCAGCGTAGTCGGGGGGGAGACCCAGTACTTC
CDR3: CASSVVGGETQYF

J: TRBJ1-5
size: many
V: TRBV3-1
D: .
DNA: TGTGCCAGCAGCCAATCCGGGGCAGAAGGGTACCAACACGCAAATCAGCCCCAGCATTTT
CDR3: CASSQSGAEGYQHANQPQHF

J: TRBJ1-1
size: many
V: TRBV3-1
D: TRBD1
DNA: TGTGCCAGCAGCCAAAAGGACAGGGGGCGAGGGACTGAAGCTTTCTTT
CDR3: CASSQKDRGRGTEAFF

J: TRBJ2-1
size: many
V: TRBV29-1
D: .
DNA: TGCAGCGTTGACGTTGCGGCCCATGAGCAGTTCTTC
CDR3: CSVDVAAHEQFF

J: TRBJ2-4
size: many
V: TRBV4-1
D: .
DNA: TGCGCCAGCAGCCAACAGGGGGCCAAAAACATTCAGTACTTC
CDR3: CASSQQGAKNIQYF

J: TRBJ2-1
size: many
V: TRBV5-1
D: .
DNA: TGCGCCAGCAGCTTGGAACAGAGAAGCTCCTACAATGAGCAGTTCTTC
CDR3: CASSLEQRSSYNEQFF

J: TRBJ1-1
size: many
V: TRBV3-1
D: TRBD1
DNA: TGTGCCAGCAGCCAAGCTCCAGGGGGTAGGACTGAAGCTTTCTTT
CDR3: CASSQAPGGRTEAFF

J: TRBJ2-3
size: many
V: TRBV6-5
D: TRBD2
DNA: TGTGCCAGCAGTTTCGGACTAGAGGACACAGATACGCAGTATTTT
CDR3: CASSFGLEDTDTQYF

J: TRBJ1-1
size: many
V: TRBV27
D: .
DNA: TGTGCCAGTGGATCGAGAGGCACTGAAGCTTTCTTT
CDR3: CASGSRGTEAFF

J: TRBJ2-7
size: many
V: TRBV5-1
D: TRBD2
DNA: TGCGCCAGCAGCGTGGCTAGCGGGAGTTCCCACGAGCAGTACTTC
CDR3: CASSVASGSSHEQYF

J: TRBJ2-3
size: many
V: TRBV4-2
D: .
DNA: TGTGCCAGCAGCCAAGACCGGCTCCGAGATACGCAGTATTTT
CDR3: CASSQDRLRDTQYF

J: TRBJ2-1
size: many
V: TRBV6-1
D: TRBD1
DNA: TGTGCCAGCAGTGAAGCGCTAAGAACAGGGGAATTCTTC
CDR3: CASSEALRTGEFF

J: TRBJ1-1
size: many
V: TRBV12-3/TRBV12-4
D: .
DNA: TGTGCCAGCAGGCCGACAGCCGGGAACACTGAAGCTTTCTTT
CDR3: CASRPTAGNTEAFF

J: TRBJ2-3
size: many
V: TRBV12-3/TRBV12-4
D: TRBD1
DNA: TGTGCCAGCAGTCAGGACAGGATCACAGATACGCAGTATTTT
CDR3: CASSQDRITDTQYF

J: TRBJ2-7
size: many
V: TRBV5-5
D: TRBD2
DNA: TGTGCCAGCAGCTTGTCCGGGGGGACGGCCTACGAGCAGTACTTC
CDR3: CASSLSGGTAYEQYF

J: TRBJ2-1
size: .
V: TRBV10-2
D: .
DNA: TGCGCCAGCAGTGACAAGGGGCGCTCCTACAATGAGCAGTTCTTC
CDR3: CASSDKGRSYNEQFF

J: TRBJ1-6
size: .
V: TRBV18
D: .
DNA: TGTGCCAGCTCACTATCCGTTCCCTATAATTCACCCCTCCACTTT
CDR3: CASSLSVPYNSPLHF

J: TRBJ2-2
size: many
V: TRBV10-2
D: .
DNA: TGCGCCAGCAGGGCCGGGACACGCATGACCGGGGAGCTGTTTTTT
CDR3: CASRAGTRMTGELFF

J: TRBJ2-1
size: few
V: TRBV20-1
D: .
DNA: TGCAGTGTCCCCCGGGAGGGGGCCGGAGACAATGAGCAGTTCTTC
CDR3: CSVPREGAGDNEQFF

J: TRBJ2-3
size: many
V: TRBV27
D: .
DNA: TGTGCCAGCAGTCCCTCGGGACTCTCAGGAGCAGATACGCAGTATTTT
CDR3: CASSPSGLSGADTQYF

J: TRBJ2-7
size: many
V: TRBV7-9
D: .
DNA: TGTGCCAGCAGCTTGCCGGGCTCCTACGAGCAGTACTTC
CDR3: CASSLPGSYEQYF

J: TRBJ1-1
size: many
V: TRBV6-1
D: .
DNA: TGTGCCAGCAGTGAAACGGCTGGGGGATGGCACACTGAAGCTTTCTTT
CDR3: CASSETAGGWHTEAFF

J: TRBJ1-5
size: many
V: TRBV19
D: .
DNA: TGTGCCAGTTTAGGGGCCGCGGGGGCTGGCAATCAGCCCCAGCATTTT
CDR3: CASLGAAGAGNQPQHF

J: TRBJ2-5
size: many
V: TRBV12-3/TRBV12-4
D: .
DNA: TGTGCCAGCAGTGGGGGGGGCGGGAGACAAGAGACCCAGTACTTC
CDR3: CASSGGGGRQETQYF

J: TRBJ2-3
size: many
V: TRBV12-3/TRBV12-4
D: TRBD2
DNA: TGTGCCAGCAGTCCGACTAGCGGGCACCATACGCAGTATTTT
CDR3: CASSPTSGHHTQYF

J: TRBJ2-7
size: many
V: TRBV4-2
D: .
DNA: TGTGCCAGCAGCCAAGATTCCTTCGAGCAGTACTTC
CDR3: CASSQDSFEQYF

J: TRBJ2-6
size: .
V: TRBV6-1
D: .
DNA: TGTGCCAGCAGTGAAGGCCTTTTTGCCTCTGGGGCCAACGTCCTGACTTTC
CDR3: CASSEGLFASGANVLTF

J: TRBJ2-7
size: many
V: TRBV27
D: .
DNA: TGTGCCAGCAGTAACTCGGCTACCTCCTACGAGCAGTACTTC
CDR3: CASSNSATSYEQYF

J: TRBJ2-7
size: many
V: TRBV12-3/TRBV12-4
D: .
DNA: TGTGCCAGCAGTTTGCAGGAATCCTACGAGCAGTACTTC
CDR3: CASSLQESYEQYF

J: TRBJ2-7
size: many
V: TRBV7-3
D: TRBD1
DNA: TGTGCCAGCAGCCCACGTCCCAGGGGGCAAATTGGGCAGTACTTC
CDR3: CASSPRPRGQIGQYF

J: TRBJ2-3
size: many
V: TRBV20-1
D: TRBD2
DNA: TGCAGTGCGGGCCCAGCGGGAGTTGTCCGTACAGATACGCAGTATTTT
CDR3: CSAGPAGVVRTDTQYF

J: TRBJ2-1
size: many
V: TRBV5-1
D: TRBD1
DNA: TGCGCCAGCAACGACAGGGGGAATTCCAATGAGCAGTTCTTC
CDR3: CASNDRGNSNEQFF

J: TRBJ2-5
size: many
V: TRBV20-1
D: TRBD2
DNA: TGCAGTGCTAGGGGGGGGCAAGAGACCCAGTACTTC
CDR3: CSARGGQETQYF

J: TRBJ2-5
size: many
V: TRBV5-1
D: .
DNA: TGCGCCAGCAGCTTGGCCAAAGAGACCCAGTACTTC
CDR3: CASSLAKETQYF

J: TRBJ1-4
size: many
V: TRBV6-2/TRBV6-3
D: .
DNA: TGTGCCAGCAGTTACGGGTCCAGGGAGGTTGAAAAACTGTTTTTT
CDR3: CASSYGSREVEKLFF

J: TRBJ2-2
size: .
V: TRBV11-1
D: .
DNA: TGTGCCAGCAGCTTAGAGTATCGGGGGAACACCGGGGAGCTGTTTTTT
CDR3: CASSLEYRGNTGELFF

J: TRBJ1-1
size: many
V: TRBV18
D: .
DNA: TGTGCCAGCTCACCACTCCGAGGAACTGAAGCTTTCTTT
CDR3: CASSPLRGTEAFF

J: TRBJ2-1
size: many
V: TRBV20-1
D: TRBD2
DNA: TGCAGTGCTAGAGAGACGCTAGCGGGATTTCAGTTCTTC
CDR3: CSARETLAGFQFF

J: TRBJ2-1
size: many
V: TRBV3-1
D: TRBD2
DNA: TGTGCCAGCAGCCAAGGGACTAGCATCGATGAGCAGTTCTTC
CDR3: CASSQGTSIDEQFF

J: TRBJ2-2
size: few
V: TRBV25-1
D: TRBD2
DNA: TGTGCCAGCAGCCCGAGCGGGGTTTCGAACACCGGGGAGCTGTTTTTT
CDR3: CASSPSGVSNTGELFF